This T cell receptor beta chain was captured in a study of OX40 agonist ivuxolimab in advanced cancers. At the level of the study: 30% to 40% of patients had received prior checkpoint inhibitor therapy. One patient with hepatocellular carcinoma and two with cutaneous melanoma, three in all, had partial responses.

Remarks on this clone: What it binds is not known.

Overall study results and limits: Doses of 0.1 to 3.0 mg/kg were accompanied by clonal expansion of CD4+ and CD8+ blood T cells by week 6.

V was trimmed by 6 bases and J by 3 bases, leaving 12 bases between them. From germline, CDR1 is MNHEY and CDR2 SVGAGI. CDR3 size: 14 residues. Method: immunoSEQ multiplex PCR; TCRdb's copy keeps in-frame clones and lacks some. The table shows 77,000 or so clones, with over 85% occurring only once. The rearrangement joins TRBV6-5 to TRBJ1-5; unclear D gene. The clonotype originates from an adult with an advanced solid tumor such as melanoma, head and neck, liver or kidney cancer. The sample in question was CD4+ or CD8+ T cells sorted from blood, obtained in a trial of the OX40 agonist ivuxolimab. CDR3 sequence: CASRPARSNQPQHF. CDR3 nucleotides: TGTGCCAGCAGGCCCGCGAGGTCCAATCAGCCCCAGCATTTT.